Listed below are T cell receptor beta chains from one sample, sequenced in a study of T cell responses to AZD1222 COVID-19 vaccine. The data were produced by immunoSEQ multiplex PCR, yet TCRdb's version contains in-frame clones alone and is incomplete. Counted here are approximately 160,000 clones, under 95% occurring once; the ten biggest clones make up roughly 4.7%. Sequenced here: peripheral blood, sampled on day 0 of AZD1222 vaccination. These receptors came from an adult in good health. Both conserved end residues are part of each CDR3. A D gene is named only where the DNA matches it firmly.

TRBV30	TRBD1	TRBJ1-5	CAWAGTGVLSNQPQHF
TRBV4-3	-	TRBJ2-2	CASSQEGQFTGELFF
TRBV7-9	-	TRBJ1-5	CASSVDYSNQPQHF
TRBV28	-	TRBJ1-1	CASSQVGPGNTEAFF
TRBV19	-	TRBJ1-5	CASRAGPNQPQHF
TRBV6-5	-	TRBJ1-4	CASRKEGSEKLFF
TRBV6-5	TRBD1	TRBJ2-1	CASSRTGGAVKQFF
TRBV29-1	-	TRBJ2-1	CSVRFQGTGGNEQFF
TRBV19	-	TRBJ1-5	CASRGQEGQPQHF
TRBV28	TRBD1	TRBJ1-5	CASSGSGTGNQPQHF
TRBV5-4	-	TRBJ2-1	CASIQDNEQFF
TRBV19	TRBD2	TRBJ2-5	CASSTLAGGSQETQYF
TRBV6-5	-	TRBJ1-5	CASSRQQLLNQPQHF
TRBV19	TRBD2	TRBJ2-7	CASSDSGLGLGQYF
TRBV4-2	-	TRBJ1-4	CASSQGQNIGGEKLFF
TRBV5-5	-	TRBJ1-2	CASSLGLVRTYGYTF
TRBV5-1	-	TRBJ2-2	CASSPRGQGGAGELFF
TRBV2	-	TRBJ2-5	CASSVLETQYF
TRBV6-2/TRBV6-3	-	TRBJ2-7	CASSTPPPFNWQYF
TRBV7-6	TRBD2	TRBJ2-5	CASSPRGLAGVKTQYF
TRBV6-1	-	TRBJ1-2	CASSSPSLGNSGYTF
TRBV3-1/TRBV3-2	-	TRBJ2-7	CASSQVWRGEQYF
TRBV27	-	TRBJ2-7	CASSTGLRYEQYF
TRBV6-1	-	TRBJ1-1	CASSEATRGSEAFF
TRBV2	TRBD2	TRBJ2-1	CASGLAGSEQFF
TRBV6-2/TRBV6-3	TRBD2	TRBJ2-1	CASSFPGLAGVNEQFF
TRBV19	-	TRBJ2-2	CASSIGPRELFF
TRBV24-1	TRBD1	TRBJ2-1	CATSDPGGAGNEQFF
TRBV15	-	TRBJ1-5	CATSRDGGFDQPQHF
TRBV14	-	TRBJ1-1	CASSQQTNTEAFF
TRBV10-3	-	TRBJ1-5	CAISESMGRAEQPQHF
TRBV19	-	TRBJ2-7	CASSIGRSEQYF
TRBV4-1	TRBD1	TRBJ1-1	CASSPLQGDTEAFF
TRBV3-1/TRBV3-2	-	TRBJ1-2	CASSQEMRSYGYTF
TRBV6-5	-	TRBJ2-4	CASTPHENIQYF
TRBV6-5	TRBD1	TRBJ2-7	CASSYSGQGVYEQYF
TRBV27	TRBD1	TRBJ2-1	CASQARTGGSYNEQFF
TRBV6-4	TRBD1	TRBJ2-1	CASSRTGGLGGNEQFF
TRBV4-2	-	TRBJ1-5	CASSQSGNGQPQHF
TRBV5-1	TRBD2	TRBJ2-1	CASSGLAGGLRDEQFF
TRBV5-4	TRBD2	TRBJ2-1	CASSSTLLAGDYNEQFF
TRBV7-9	-	TRBJ2-7	CASSPPTPLQQYF
TRBV6-5	-	TRBJ1-1	CASTPGRVSGTEAFF
TRBV19	-	TRBJ2-1	CASSMVSSYNEQFF
TRBV28	-	TRBJ2-7	CASSLGLGVFSEQYF
TRBV7-9	-	TRBJ1-3	CASSLPGPGNTIYF
TRBV18	TRBD1	TRBJ2-4	CASSPIQGLENIQYF
TRBV6-5	TRBD2	TRBJ2-5	CASSYYTAGGQETQYF
TRBV28	TRBD1	TRBJ2-5	CASSFGQARETQYF
TRBV11-2	-	TRBJ2-5	CASSPGGGGQETQYF
TRBV30	-	TRBJ1-2	CAWSGDGYYGYTF
TRBV28	TRBD1	TRBJ1-2	CASRGLRDREYYGYTF
TRBV28	-	TRBJ1-2	CASSRGGYGYTF
TRBV5-8	-	TRBJ2-3	CASSLGLSDTQYF